This TCR beta chain was identified in a study of blood T cell repertoires in COVID-19. Study as a whole: The United States, Italy and Spain supplied acute and convalescent COVID-19 samples. T cells, B-cell-depleted T cells, or PBMCs provided the cDNA or gDNA that served as material.

Authors' methods: For nucleated cells, counts were estimated from reference gene primer amplification. Repertoires were generated with immunoSEQ multiplex PCR, while TCRdb's copy carries only in-frame clones and drops some. That table furnishes V, J and clone size, whereas the DNA furnished D and trimming. Among around 33,000 clones, roughly four fifths were seen once, and the ten largest hold 16%. V gave up 3 bases and J gave up 0 bases; unmatched junction bases: 4. The CDR3 is 15 amino acids. The germline gives CDR1 MNHEY, CDR2 SMNVEV (reference sequence). This clone is a singleton in its sample. Sequences were obtained from peripheral blood. The TCR comes from a human donor in a cohort sampled during active COVID-19. The gene calls are TRBV27 and TRBJ1-1; 7 bases match TRBD1. CDR3 DNA sequence: TGTGCCAGCAGTTTGACAGGGCTAATGAACACTGAAGCTTTCTTT. The encoded protein is CASSLTGLMNTEAFF.